This T cell receptor (beta chain) was identified in a study of naive and memory T cell subsets. The study's findings and limits: Over 95% of naive TCR sequences appeared only once, unlike memory subsets.

An equimolar mix of two oligonucleotides served as the beta constant-region primer for TRBC1 and TRBC2. Nested alpha and beta constant-region primers with the SP2 primer drove four PCR rounds on ligated cDNA. TCRdb re-derived calls from the UMI-ligation and nested PCR reads in MiXCR, one entry per CDR3 protein. The sample records fewer than 40,000 distinct CDR3 sequences, about 14% being singletons. The sample holds a few counts of this clonotype. The target antigen is unknown. From the second PCR step, alpha and beta chains were amplified apart. CD45RA-CD27- cells were effector memory; CD45RA+CD27- cells were EMRA. This clonotype was sampled from a human donor in good health. Sequencing was done on a sample of effector memory CD4+ T cells from blood. Subset given: effector memory, CD45RA- CD27-.

The CDR3 reads CASSRDRVGEHEQYF. The CDR3 coding sequence is TGTGCCAGCAGCCGGGACAGGGTAGGTGAGCACGAGCAGTACTTC. The V and J genes are TRBV7-9 and TRBJ2-7, with 9 bases aligning to TRBD1. The trim removed 5 bases at V and 5 bases at J, leaving 10 bases unmatched. Looked up from germline, CDR1 is SEHNR and CDR2 is FQNEAQ (reference sequence). The CDR3 consists of 15 residues.